A single sample is the source of the 14 T cell receptor beta chains below, sequenced in a study of T cell changes during pregnancy in multiple sclerosis. The method was immunoSEQ multiplex PCR; TCRdb's version includes in-frame clones alone and lacks a portion of them. The sample has over 25,000 clones, roughly nine tenths seen once. This material consisted of CD8+ T cells from peripheral blood mononuclear cells, taken in the second trimester of pregnancy. These receptors all come from a female donor in good health, enrolled as a control in a pregnancy study.

The chain couples TRBV10-1 to TRBJ2-2, with D perhaps TRBD1 (6 bases). Between the trimmed V and J ends, which lost 7 bases and 2 bases, there was a span of 17 bases. Germline values: CDR1 WNHNN, CDR2 SYGVQD (reference sequence). The CDR3 covers 16 residues. The CDR3 loop is CASILERQENTGELFF. For the CDR3, the DNA is TGCGCCAGCATCCTCGAACGACAGGAAAACACCGGGGAGCTGTTTTTT.

V is TRBV9 and J is TRBJ1-2; D remains ambiguous. Germline-derived CDR1 and CDR2 are SGDLS and YYNGEE. V was shortened by 2 bases and J by 6 bases, with 8 bases between the two germline ends. CDR3 length: 12 residues. CDR3 sequence: CASSVTDHGYTF. The CDR3 DNA follows: TGTGCCAGCAGCGTCACAGACCATGGCTACACCTTC.

CDR3 DNA sequence: TGTGCCAGCAGAACCGGAGGGATCGAGGAAAAACTGTTTTTT. It is translated as CASRTGGIEEKLFF. This chain connects TRBV27 to TRBJ1-4; D is unclear. The CDR3 length is 14 residues. Germline V lookup: CDR1 MNHEY, CDR2 SMNVEV (reference sequence). V shed 6 bases and J shed 8 bases, with 16 bases lying between them.

J is TRBJ2-7 and V is TRBV7-8; 8 positions match TRBD2. Germline CDR1 reads SGHVS; CDR2 reads FQNEAQ. The CDR3 runs 16 residues. Germline trimming cut 0 bases from V and 2 bases from J; bases unmatched to any gene: 6. In DNA, the CDR3 is TGTGCCAGCAGCTTAGCCGTGCGGGGGGTTCCCTACGAGCAGTACTTC. It encodes CASSLAVRGVPYEQYF.

The rearrangement uses TRBV6-4 and TRBJ2-1; 9 nucleotides align to TRBD2. Germline-derived CDR1 and CDR2 are MRHNA and SNTAGT. V lost 8 bases, J lost 5 bases, and 7 bases stayed unmatched. The CDR3 spans 14 residues. CDR3 sequence: CASGQTSGNNEQFF. The DNA for the CDR3 is TGTGCCAGCGGCCAGACTAGCGGAAACAATGAGCAGTTCTTC.

The rearrangement links TRBV5-4 to TRBJ1-3; no definite D call. There are 14 residues in the CDR3. Germline V gene lookup returns CDR1 SGHNT and CDR2 YYREEE (reference sequence). V lost 0 bases to trimming and J lost 2 bases, with 6 bases between them. CDR3 protein: CASSLGSTGNTIYF. CDR3 DNA: TGTGCCAGCAGCTTGGGATCTACTGGAAACACCATATATTTT. The variable domain in full, completed from reference TRBV5-4 and TRBJ1-3, reads ETGVTQSPTHLIKTRGQQVTLRCSSQSGHNTVSWYQQALGQGPQFIFQYYREEENGRGNFPPRFSGLQFPNYSSELNVNALELDDSALYLCASSLGSTGNTIYFGEGSWLTVV.

The table lists this clone with a count of one. V and J are TRBV6-6 and TRBJ1-6; the D gene is possibly TRBD1 (6 bases). Trimming removed 1 base at V and 6 bases at J, with 13 bases between. The CDR3 runs to 16 residues. Germline V gene data show CDR1 as MNHNY and CDR2 as SVGAGI (reference sequence). CDR3 DNA: TGTGCCAGCAGTTACTTTTTTGGGACAATTAATTCACCCCTCCACTTT. It translates to CASSYFFGTINSPLHF.

The chain couples TRBV29-1 to TRBJ2-5; possibly TRBD2 for D (6 bases). Germline CDR1 SQVTM, CDR2 ANQGSEA. Trimming stripped 2 bases from V and 3 bases from J, with 10 bases between. CDR3 length: 13 residues. As DNA, the CDR3 is TGCAGCGTTGAATTTTGGGGGGAAGAGACCCAGTACTTC. Protein: CSVEFWGEETQYF.

The J gene is TRBJ2-7, the V gene TRBV7-8; 9 bases are shared with TRBD1. J gave up 3 bases and V 0 bases, and 3 bases lay outside the gene matches. This CDR3 spans 15 amino acids. Germline loops: CDR1 SGHVS, CDR2 FQNEAQ. The CDR3 coding sequence is TGTGCCAGCAGCTTAGCAACAGGGGGCCTCTACGAGCAGTACTTC. It translates to CASSLATGGLYEQYF.

The chain combines TRBV4-2 with TRBJ2-1, with 13 bases aligning to TRBD2. This CDR3 has 16 residues. CDR1 and CDR2 from the germline V gene are LGHNA and YNFKEQ. Trimming took 0 bases from V and 4 from J; bases not matched to a gene: 0. The CDR3 DNA reads TGTGCCAGCAGCCAAGAGACTAGCGGGGGGTACAATGAGCAGTTCTTC. It specifies CASSQETSGGYNEQFF.

Points on this clone: The junction departs from germline at one end; a sequencing error may be responsible. The rearrangement uses TRBV7-7 and TRBJ2-7; 7 bases are a match to TRBD1. The germline V gene encodes CDR1 SSHAT and CDR2 FNYEAQ (reference sequence). The CDR3 has 14 amino acids. The CDR3 here is CASSPDRASDEQYF. The CDR3 nucleotides are TGTGCTAGCAGTCCCGACAGGGCTTCGGACGAGCAGTACTTC.

The CDR3 sequence is CASSMMSPGKGTEAFF. CDR3 bases: TGTGCCAGTAGTATGATGTCGCCAGGGAAGGGCACTGAAGCTTTCTTT. The chain combines TRBV19 with TRBJ1-1, with D possibly matching TRBD1 (5 bases). CDR1 and CDR2 (germline): LNHDA, SQIVND (reference sequence). The V and J ends lost 3 bases and 4 bases respectively, with 18 bases between them. This CDR3 has 16 amino acids. The entire variable domain, with the rest obtained from reference TRBV19 and TRBJ1-1, is as follows: DGGITQSPKYLFRKEGQNVTLSCEQNLNHDAMYWYRQDPGQGLRLIYYSQIVNDFQKGDIAEGYSVSREKKESFPLTVTSAQKNPTAFYLCASSMMSPGKGTEAFFGQGTRLTVV.

The chain carries TRBV9 and TRBJ2-1; D remains unclear. This CDR3 has 13 amino acids. The germline V gene has CDR1 SGDLS and CDR2 YYNGEE. Trimming pared 0 bases from V and 8 bases from J, leaving 9 bases between. The CDR3 protein is CASSVATTHEQFF. CDR3 DNA sequence: TGTGCCAGCAGCGTAGCTACGACACATGAGCAGTTCTTC.

The chain combines TRBV5-1 with TRBJ2-7, with D perhaps TRBD2 (5 bases). This CDR3 has 12 residues. Germline values: CDR1 SGHRS, CDR2 YFSETQ. V dropped 4 bases and J dropped 1 base, with 6 bases sitting between them. CDR3 region: CASSPGSYEQYF. In nucleotides, the CDR3 is TGCGCCAGCAGCCCGGGGTCCTACGAGCAGTACTTC.